This TCR beta chain emerged from a study of cytomegalovirus exposure and HLA in healthy donors. Study overall: A prior analysis found 117 million unique TCR beta sequences from about 179 million T cells.

The CDR3 length is 15 residues. With 2 bases removed from V and 1 base from J, the gap between germline ends came to 11 bases. Germline-derived CDR1 and CDR2 are MNHEY and SVGAGI. The study ran its PCR with 60 Vbeta and 13 Jbeta primers. Assay: immunoSEQ multiplex PCR; the TCRdb copy retains only in-frame clones and omits some. This sample has about 31,000 clones; around nine tenths occur once, and the top ten carry 2.7%. The material sequenced was PBMCs. This receptor was obtained from a boy aged 5 to 17 in good health and CMV-seronegative. This chain uses TRBV6-5 with TRBJ1-2; D gene ambiguous. As DNA, the CDR3 is TGTGCCAGCAGTTACATCTCGACAATTAACTATGGCTACACCTTC. This gives the protein CASSYISTINYGYTF.